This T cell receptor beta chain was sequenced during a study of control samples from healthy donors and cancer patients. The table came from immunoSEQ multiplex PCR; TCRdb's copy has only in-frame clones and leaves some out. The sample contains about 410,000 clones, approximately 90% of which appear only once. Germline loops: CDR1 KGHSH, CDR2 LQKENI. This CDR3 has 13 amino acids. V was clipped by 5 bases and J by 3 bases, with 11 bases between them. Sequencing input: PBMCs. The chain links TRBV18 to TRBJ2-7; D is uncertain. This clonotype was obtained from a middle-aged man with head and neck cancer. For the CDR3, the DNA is TGTGCCAGCTCAGTTGAAATAGACTACGAGCAGTACTTC. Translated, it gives CASSVEIDYEQYF.